These 29 T cell receptor beta chains were sequenced from one sample in a study of T-cell memory formation after mild COVID-19. TCRdb re-derived calls from the 5' RACE reads in MiXCR, one entry per CDR3 protein. The data contain about 84,000 distinct CDR3 sequences, approximately 15% of them seen just once; the ten biggest clones take up 31%. Sequenced material: PBMCs or a T cell subset sorted from them (not recorded which). The source is an adult woman who had mild COVID-19 (a few samples of this study predate the infection). Cell type and time point are not known.

The chain recombines TRBV7-8 with TRBJ2-6; D call uncertain. Trimming took 2 bases from V and 0 from J, leaving 5 bases between them. This CDR3 spans 15 amino acids. Germline V gene data show CDR1 as SGHVS and CDR2 as FQNEAQ. The CDR3 bases are TGTGCCAGCAGCTTATCTAGCTCTGGGGCCAACGTCCTGACTTTC. It yields the protein CASSLSSSGANVLTF.

This clonotype was counted between two and nine times. The chain couples TRBV20-1 to TRBJ2-1, with D maybe TRBD1 (7 bases). Germline V CDR1 and CDR2: DFQATT, SNEGSKA (reference sequence). Between the trimmed V and J ends, which lost 7 bases and 4 bases, there was a span of 17 bases. This CDR3 has 14 residues. CDR3 sequence reads: CSEPQGGEYNEQFF. In DNA form, the CDR3 reads TGCAGTGAACCGCAGGGGGGCGAATACAATGAGCAGTTCTTC.

The chain recombines TRBV14 with TRBJ2-3; D uncertain. V lost 4 bases to trimming and J lost 2 bases, with 16 bases between them. Germline assignment: CDR1 SGHDN and CDR2 FVKESK. The CDR3 runs 16 residues. The CDR3 here is CASSPFIRGYTDTQYF. Here the CDR3 DNA reads TGTGCCAGCAGCCCCTTTATACGTGGGTACACAGATACGCAGTATTTT. Combining the CDR3 with reference TRBV14 and TRBJ2-3 gives the whole variable domain EAGVTQFPSHSVIEKGQTVTLRCDPISGHDNLYWYRRVMGKEIKFLLHFVKESKQDESGMPNNRFLAERTGGTYSTLKVQPAELEDSGVYFCASSPFIRGYTDTQYFGPGTRLTVL.

The V and J genes are TRBV11-2 and TRBJ2-7, with TRBD1 matching over 10 bases. CDR3 length: 17 residues. The J segment lost 2 bases and the V segment lost 0 bases, leaving 7 bases of the junction unmatched. The germline V gene has CDR1 SGHAT and CDR2 FQNNGV. CDR3 in amino acids: CASSLDTGQGVTYEQYF. As DNA, the CDR3 is TGTGCCAGCAGCTTAGATACCGGACAGGGGGTGACCTACGAGCAGTACTTC.

The rearrangement joins TRBV10-3 to TRBJ2-2; 7 positions match TRBD1. CDR3 length: 14 residues. Germline V lookup: CDR1 ENHRY, CDR2 SYGVKD. Losses at the gene ends were 8 bases for V and 1 base for J; bases not matched to a gene: 4. The DNA for the CDR3 is TGTGCCATCTCCCCAGGGGGGAACACCGGGGAGCTGTTTTTT. Translation: CAISPGGNTGELFF.

V is TRBV6-6 and J is TRBJ1-5; TRBD1 is a possible D gene (5 bases). The CDR3 length is 14 residues. The germline CDR1 and CDR2 sequences are MNHNY and SVGAGI (reference sequence). V lost 6 bases and J 4 bases, leaving 13 bases between the germline ends. The DNA for the CDR3 is TGTGCCAGCAGCCCTGACTGGGGGAATCAGCCCCAGCATTTT. This translates into CASSPDWGNQPQHF.

This clonotype was picked up a small number of times. The genes are TRBV9 and TRBJ2-7; 7 bases fit TRBD2. The CDR3 has 15 amino acids. Germline trimming cut 0 bases from V and 1 base from J; bases unmatched to any gene: 4. The germline CDR1 and CDR2 sequences are SGDLS and YYNGEE. In DNA, the CDR3 is TGTGCCAGCAGCGTAGCTAGCGGAGGATCCTACGAGCAGTACTTC. Translated: CASSVASGGSYEQYF.

This clonotype has only a few counts. The rearrangement uses TRBV11-2 and TRBJ2-1; possibly TRBD2 for D (6 bases). The CDR3 has 15 amino acids. Germline assignment: CDR1 SGHAT and CDR2 FQNNGV. V lost 3 bases and J 0 bases, leaving 9 bases between the germline ends. CDR3 loop: CASSFRESSYNEQFF. The CDR3, as DNA: TGTGCCAGCAGCTTTCGGGAGAGCTCCTACAATGAGCAGTTCTTC. Filled out from reference TRBV11-2 and TRBJ2-1, the complete variable domain reads EAGVAQSPRYKIIEKRQSVAFWCNPISGHATLYWYQQILGQGPKLLIQFQNNGVVDDSQLPKDRFSAERLKGVDSTLKIQPAKLEDSAVYLCASSFRESSYNEQFFGPGTRLTVL.

J is TRBJ2-1 and V is TRBV20-1, with D possibly being TRBD1 or TRBD2 (5 bases each). Germline CDR1 is DFQATT and CDR2 is SNEGSKA (reference sequence). This CDR3 spans 15 amino acids. The V and J ends lost 5 bases and 4 bases respectively, with 18 bases between them. The CDR3 nucleotides are TGCAGTGCTGTCGGGAAGGGGATTATGTACAATGAGCAGTTCTTC. Protein sequence: CSAVGKGIMYNEQFF.

This clonotype was detected a few times. The J gene is TRBJ1-1, the V gene TRBV7-2; 8 nucleotides agree with TRBD1. The trim removed 1 base at V and 5 bases at J, leaving 15 bases unmatched. The CDR3 covers 18 residues. Germline loops: CDR1 SGHTA, CDR2 FQGNSA. In DNA form, the CDR3 reads TGTGCCAGCAGCTTAGTAAGCATAGGACAGGGCGGTTGGACTGAAGCTTTCTTT. Its translation: CASSLVSIGQGGWTEAFF.

This chain joins TRBV7-8 and TRBJ2-3; 7 positions agree with TRBD2. Germline V gene lookup returns CDR1 SGHVS and CDR2 FQNEAQ. The CDR3 runs 15 residues. V was clipped by 0 bases and J by 6 bases; unmatched bases: 6. As DNA, the CDR3 is TGTGCCAGCAGCTTAGCGGGAGGGCCGGGTGATACGCAGTATTTT. Translation: CASSLAGGPGDTQYF.

This clonotype was seen more than once but under ten times. The rearrangement uses TRBV7-9 and TRBJ2-5; D possibly corresponds to TRBD2 (5 bases). The V gene's germline CDR1 is SEHNR and CDR2 FQNEAQ (reference sequence). Trimming removed 0 bases at V and 4 bases at J, with 12 bases between. This CDR3 comprises 15 residues. CDR3: CASSLAPSRGETQYF. CDR3 DNA sequence: TGTGCCAGCAGCTTAGCTCCTAGCCGCGGAGAGACCCAGTACTTC.

This clonotype was counted only a few times. The chain uses TRBV28 and TRBJ2-3, with no clear D. The V end was cut by 7 bases, the J end by 4 bases, with 18 bases between. Germline lookup yields CDR1 MDHEN and CDR2 SYDVKM. The CDR3 is made up of 15 amino acids. CDR3 bases: TGTGCCAGCACCAATTTTCCCCAGTACGCAGATACGCAGTATTTT. It codes for CASTNFPQYADTQYF. Drawing the rest from reference TRBV28 and TRBJ2-3, the complete variable domain is DVKVTQSSRYLVKRTGEKVFLECVQDMDHENMFWYRQDPGLGLRLIYFSYDVKMKEKGDIPEGYSVSREKKERFSLILESASTNQTSMYLCASTNFPQYADTQYFGPGTRLTVL.

In this sample, this clonotype turned up a few times. The J gene is TRBJ2-7, the V gene TRBV4-1; 10 bases agree with TRBD1. This CDR3 contains 14 residues. In germline, CDR1 is MGHRA, CDR2 YSYEKL. V was pared by 4 bases and J by 6 bases, with 6 bases of the junction left unmatched. CDR3 sequence (DNA): TGCGCCAGCAGCCTCGGGACAGGGGCCGGCGAGCAGTACTTC. The encoded protein is CASSLGTGAGEQYF.

This chain connects TRBV29-1 to TRBJ2-7; D may be TRBD1 (7 bases). Germline V gene lookup returns CDR1 SQVTM and CDR2 ANQGSEA. The V and J ends lost 5 bases and 7 bases respectively, with 15 bases between them. This CDR3 is built from 12 residues. The CDR3 reads CSVYRGGGEQYF. The CDR3 DNA is TGCAGCGTTTACAGGGGAGGCGGGGAGCAGTACTTC.

The V call is TRBV29-1, the J call TRBJ1-2; D perhaps matches TRBD1 (5 bases). Germline loops: CDR1 SQVTM, CDR2 ANQGSEA. The CDR3 has 13 residues. This chain's CDR3 is CRGGRGSPDGYTF. DNA for the CDR3: TGCAGGGGCGGGAGGGGTAGCCCCGATGGCTACACCTTC.

This clonotype was seen a handful of times. V usage is TRBV5-6 and J usage is TRBJ2-2, with TRBD2 identical over 7 bases. CDR1 is SGHDT, CDR2 YYEEEE, per germline. The V segment lost 2 bases and the J segment 3 bases; nucleotides outside the gene matches: 7. The CDR3 has 16 residues. CDR3 amino acids: CASSLGLAVYTGELFF. The CDR3 DNA reads as TGTGCCAGCAGCTTAGGGCTAGCGGTGTACACCGGGGAGCTGTTTTTT. The variable domain in full, completed from reference TRBV5-6 and TRBJ2-2, reads DAGVTQSPTHLIKTRGQQVTLRCSPKSGHDTVSWYQQALGQGPQFIFQYYEEEERQRGNFPDRFSGHQFPNYSSELNVNALLLGDSALYLCASSLGLAVYTGELFFGEGSRLTVL.

The chain employs TRBV6-2 or TRBV6-3 and TRBJ2-2, with D tentatively TRBD1 or TRBD2 (6 bases each). Trimming left V 0 bases short and J 4 bases short, with 18 bases between. Germline CDR1 and CDR2: MNHEY and SVGEGT. The CDR3 sequence is 18 residues long. The CDR3 nucleotides are TGTGCCAGCAGTTACTCGCCGGGGGCAGGGGCCGGCACCGGGGAGCTGTTTTTT. Translating it yields CASSYSPGAGAGTGELFF.

This clonotype was counted at least ten times. The chain is built from TRBV6-5 and TRBJ2-1; 9 positions agree with TRBD2. The trim removed 2 bases at V and 6 bases at J, leaving 8 bases unmatched. Germline CDR1 MNHEY, CDR2 SVGAGI. CDR3 size: 16 residues. CDR3 amino acids: CASSYEWAGGPNEQFF. In DNA, the CDR3 is TGTGCCAGCAGTTACGAATGGGCGGGAGGGCCCAATGAGCAGTTCTTC.

This clonotype was seen ten or more times. The CDR3 region has the DNA TGCGCCAGCAGCCAAGGGGACAGGGCGGGGGAGCAGTACTTC. Translation gives CASSQGDRAGEQYF. The chain uses TRBV4-3 and TRBJ2-7, with 9 bases aligning to TRBD1. The CDR3 is 14 amino acids. V trimming: 1 base; J trimming: 7 bases; junction bases outside the gene matches: 5. Germline V lookup: CDR1 LGHNA, CDR2 YSLEER.

This clonotype was counted only a few times. The V gene is TRBV6-2 or TRBV6-3, the J gene TRBJ1-4, with TRBD1 identical over 10 bases. This CDR3 has 15 residues. Losses at the gene ends were 5 bases for V and 7 bases for J; bases not matched to a gene: 7. Looked up from germline, CDR1 is MNHEY and CDR2 is SVGEGT. CDR3 amino acids: CASSTAGQGREKLFF. The CDR3 bases are TGTGCCAGCAGTACCGCGGGACAGGGGCGTGAAAAACTGTTTTTT.

The chain couples TRBV27 to TRBJ1-2, with D hard to call. V was pared by 8 bases and J by 3 bases, with 13 bases between. This CDR3 spans 13 amino acids. CDR1 and CDR2 (germline): MNHEY, SMNVEV (reference sequence). In DNA, the CDR3 is TGTGCCAGCCGCCCCCTGGAGTACTATGGCTACACCTTC. It codes for CASRPLEYYGYTF.

The rearrangement links TRBV27 to TRBJ1-2; TRBD1 aligns across 9 bases. Germline lookup yields CDR1 MNHEY and CDR2 SMNVEV (reference sequence). The CDR3 extends over 16 amino acids. The V and J ends lost 3 bases and 0 bases, in that order; junction bases with no gene match: 5. CDR3 loop: CASSFGTGFSNYGYTF. The CDR3 DNA is TGTGCCAGCAGTTTCGGGACAGGGTTCTCTAACTATGGCTACACCTTC.

This clonotype has ten or more counts. V and J are TRBV7-9 and TRBJ2-7; D is ambiguous. Germline CDR1 is SEHNR and CDR2 is FQNEAQ (reference sequence). The CDR3 contains 13 residues. V lost 1 base and J lost 7, with 11 bases in between. In nucleotides, the CDR3 is TGTGCCAGCAGCTTAGTTTCTCCTAGTGAGCAGTACTTC. Protein: CASSLVSPSEQYF.

This clonotype was found a few times. The CDR3 nucleotides are TGTGCCAGCAGTCCATCGGGACTAGCGGGAGGGCCTGCCAATGAGCAGTTCTTC. Protein product: CASSPSGLAGGPANEQFF. The rearrangement links TRBV12-3 or TRBV12-4 to TRBJ2-1, with 16 bases lining up with TRBD2. J gave up 6 bases and V 5 bases, and 10 bases lay outside the gene matches. The CDR3 totals 18 residues.

This clonotype has only a few counts. The chain recombines TRBV6-4 with TRBJ2-1; 13 bases align to TRBD2. CDR3 length equals 14 residues. V trimming: 5 bases; J trimming: 9 bases; junction bases outside the gene matches: 4. Germline CDR1 MRHNA, CDR2 SNTAGT. The CDR3 loop is CASSRLAGGVEQFF. CDR3 nucleotides: TGTGCCAGCAGTCGACTAGCGGGGGGTGTTGAGCAGTTCTTC.

The gene calls are TRBV12-3 or TRBV12-4 and TRBJ2-1; 12 bases are a match to TRBD1. The CDR3 has 16 residues. V was pared by 5 bases and J by 9 bases, with 11 bases of the junction left unmatched. CDR3 amino acids: CASSPQGTGGIGEQFF. The CDR3 DNA reads TGTGCCAGCAGTCCCCAGGGGACAGGGGGCATTGGTGAGCAGTTCTTC.

The rearrangement links TRBV3-1 to TRBJ2-5; D uncertain. Germline CDR1 reads LGHDT; CDR2 reads YNNKEL (reference sequence). This CDR3 is 14 amino acids long. The V and J ends lost 1 base and 2 bases respectively, with 8 bases between them. CDR3 nucleotides: TGTGCCAGCAGCCAAGCGTCTGAACAAGAGACCCAGTACTTC. It translates to CASSQASEQETQYF.

At least ten counts were recorded for this clonotype. This chain uses TRBV7-3 with TRBJ2-3; 11 bases are shared with TRBD2. The CDR3 is made up of 16 amino acids. With V trimmed by 3 bases and J by 4 bases, 6 bases remained unmatched. CDR1 and CDR2 from the germline V gene are SGHTA and FQGTGA. CDR3 coding DNA: TGTGCCAGCAGCTTCTTAGCGGGAGGGCCCCCAGATACGCAGTATTTT. It is translated as CASSFLAGGPPDTQYF.